A single sample gave rise to the 24 T cell receptor beta chains below, sequenced in a study of CD8+CD57+ T cells in acquired aplastic anemia. Both TCR beta VDJ combination and CDR3 sequence profiling were carried out. Genomic DNA was the template for this profiling. TCRdb fed the reads into MiXCR, producing one record per CDR3 protein. The table records roughly 170,000 distinct CDR3 sequences, under 75% of them present only once. Specimen: sorted CD4+, CD8+, or CD8+CD57+ T cells (not recorded which) from PBMCs. The receptors were gathered from a human donor in good health.

In regard to this clonotype: One end of the junction is discordant with germline, which a read error may explain. This chain connects TRBV19 to TRBJ2-2; TRBD2 agrees at 14 bases. CDR3 length: 16 residues. Germline V lookup: CDR1 LNHDA, CDR2 SQIVND (reference sequence). The CDR3 nucleotides are TGTGTCAGTAGTATGGGACTAGCGGGAGCGGCCGGGGAGCTGTTTTTT. It encodes CVSSMGLAGAAGELFF. Full variable domain (missing parts from reference TRBV19 and TRBJ2-2): DGGITQSPKYLFRKEGQNVTLSCEQNLNHDAMYWYRQDPGQGLRLIYYSQIVNDFQKGDIAEGYSVSREKKESFPLTVTSAQKNPTAFYLCVSSMGLAGAAGELFFGEGSRLTVL.

The chain carries TRBV2 and TRBJ1-5; D ambiguous. The CDR3 spans 12 residues. Germline V lookup: CDR1 SNHLY, CDR2 FYNNEI. The ends were cut back, 4 bases at V and 4 bases at J, with 5 bases in the middle. The chain's CDR3 is CASSGNNQPQHF. The CDR3 nucleotides read TGTGCCAGCAGTGGGAATAATCAGCCCCAGCATTTT. Full variable domain (remainder filled in from reference TRBV2 and TRBJ1-5): EPEVTQTPSHQVTQMGQEVILRCVPISNHLYFYWYRQILGQKVEFLVSFYNNEISEKSEIFDDQFSVERPDGSNFTLKIRSTKLEDSAMYFCASSGNNQPQHFGDGTRLSIL.

The gene calls are TRBV19 and TRBJ1-5; D remains unclear. Germline CDR1 and CDR2: LNHDA and SQIVND (reference sequence). This CDR3 comprises 15 residues. V lost 1 base and J 7 bases, leaving 14 bases between the germline ends. CDR3 residues: CASSIVASSGQPQHF. The CDR3 coding sequence is TGTGCCAGTAGTATAGTCGCCAGCTCGGGACAGCCCCAGCATTTT.

On this clonotype: This may stem from a read error, because a much larger clone lies one nucleotide away. This rearrangement joins TRBV9 to TRBJ2-1, with 7 bases lining up with TRBD2. Germline-derived CDR1 and CDR2 are SGDLS and YYNGEE. This CDR3 comprises 16 residues. CDR3 residues: CASTASGTPIGNERFF. DNA for the CDR3: TGTGCCAGCACCGCTAGCGGAACCCCCATTGGCAATGAGCGGTTCTTC.

The chain joins TRBV15 to TRBJ2-5; no firm D call. V dropped 1 base and J dropped 1 base, with 10 bases sitting between them. Germline values: CDR1 LNHNV, CDR2 YYDKDF (reference sequence). The CDR3 runs 15 residues. In nucleotides, the CDR3 is TGTGCCACCAGCAGAGGGCGGAGTCCCCAAGAGACCCAGTACTTC. It translates to CATSRGRSPQETQYF.

This clonotype occurred a few times. The J gene is TRBJ1-1, the V gene TRBV10-2; no definite D call. V shed 7 bases and J shed 0 bases, with 12 bases lying between them. The CDR3 has 14 residues. Germline lookup yields CDR1 WSHSY and CDR2 SAAADI. CDR3: CASIPERVNTEAFF. The CDR3, as DNA: TGCGCCAGCATCCCCGAAAGGGTGAACACTGAAGCTTTCTTT.

J is TRBJ1-1 and V is TRBV15, with D tentatively TRBD1 (6 bases). The germline V gene has CDR1 LNHNV and CDR2 YYDKDF (reference sequence). This CDR3 comprises 13 residues. V was pared by 4 bases and J by 3 bases, with 9 bases between. This CDR3 is CATSTTGYTEAFF. The DNA for the CDR3 is TGTGCCACCAGCACCACAGGGTACACTGAAGCTTTCTTT.

This clonotype was detected only a few times. This chain links TRBV19 with TRBJ2-5; 7 bases fit TRBD1. Germline V CDR1 and CDR2: LNHDA, SQIVND (reference sequence). The length of the CDR3 is 15 residues. V shed 5 bases, J shed 5 bases, and the junction held 11 bases outside the gene matches. DNA of the CDR3: TGTGCCAGTAGTGTTCCCACAGGGGCGAGTGAGACCCAGTACTTC. Its protein product is CASSVPTGASETQYF.

The rearrangement links TRBV4-1 to TRBJ1-1; no reliable D call. V lost 5 bases and J lost 2, with 15 bases in between. The germline V gene has CDR1 MGHRA and CDR2 YSYEKL. CDR3 size: 15 residues. The CDR3 bases are TGCGCCAGCAGCTTAGGGCCCGCGGCCAACACTGAAGCTTTCTTT. Translation: CASSLGPAANTEAFF.

The gene calls are TRBV2 and TRBJ1-1, with a possible D match to TRBD1 (6 bases). The CDR3 covers 14 residues. CDR1 and CDR2 (germline): SNHLY, FYNNEI. V shed 7 bases and J shed 3 bases, with 15 bases lying between them. The chain's CDR3 is CASTIQGVDTEAFF. The CDR3 nucleotides are TGTGCCAGCACTATACAGGGCGTCGACACTGAAGCTTTCTTT.

This clonotype occurred many times. The chain is built from TRBV5-8 and TRBJ2-7, with D perhaps TRBD1 (6 bases). The germline V gene encodes CDR1 SGHTS and CDR2 YDEGEE. The CDR3 sequence is 14 residues long. V was clipped by 3 bases and J by 4 bases, with 14 bases between them. The CDR3 DNA reads TGTGCCAGCAGCTCCCAGGGGAAGGGTTACGAGCAGTACTTC. Protein product: CASSSQGKGYEQYF.

In this sample, this clonotype turned up a few times. The rearrangement links TRBV4-2 to TRBJ2-3; 13 bases fit TRBD2. The CDR3 is 17 amino acids. Per germline, CDR1 LGHNA and CDR2 YNFKEQ. Unmatched junction bases numbered 9, after V lost 0 bases and J lost 9 bases. CDR3 protein: CASSQDELAGGGGTQYF. CDR3 bases: TGTGCCAGCAGCCAAGATGAACTAGCGGGGGGGGGTGGAACGCAGTATTTT.

This clonotype was seen repeatedly, ten times or more. The chain recombines TRBV2 with TRBJ1-1; the D gene is possibly TRBD1 (5 bases). V was shortened by 3 bases and J by 1 base, with 12 bases between the two germline ends. The CDR3 is 15 amino acids. Germline V gene sequence: CDR1 SNHLY, CDR2 FYNNEI. The CDR3 nucleotides read TGTGCCAGCAGTGACCCCGGGGGGGAGAACACTGAAGCTTTCTTT. As protein: CASSDPGGENTEAFF.

V usage is TRBV20-1 and J usage is TRBJ2-2; 7 bases match TRBD2. The germline V gene encodes CDR1 DFQATT and CDR2 SNEGSKA (reference sequence). V lost 4 bases and J lost 3; bases outside the gene matches: 2. The CDR3 has 13 residues. Here the CDR3 DNA reads TGCAGTGCTAAGGGAGGGGACACCGGGGAGCTGTTTTTT. Amino acid sequence: CSAKGGDTGELFF.

The gene calls are TRBV20-1 and TRBJ1-2, with TRBD1 as a possible D gene (5 bases). Germline V gene lookup returns CDR1 DFQATT and CDR2 SNEGSKA (reference sequence). This CDR3 spans 17 amino acids. V lost 0 bases to trimming and J lost 3 bases, with 20 bases between them. CDR3 coding DNA: TGCAGTGCTAGAGATAGGGGAAGGCCTCAAGGCGACTATGGCTACACCTTC. Protein sequence: CSARDRGRPQGDYGYTF.

This chain joins TRBV5-1 and TRBJ2-7, with TRBD2 matching 14 bases. Germline CDR1 reads SGHRS; CDR2 reads YFSETQ. With 0 bases clipped from V and 2 bases from J, the junction kept 4 bases outside the gene matches. The CDR3 sequence is 17 residues long. CDR3: CASSLGRLAGGTYEQYF. The CDR3 DNA follows: TGCGCCAGCAGCTTGGGGCGACTAGCGGGAGGGACCTACGAGCAGTACTTC.

This sequence joins TRBV7-8 and TRBJ2-7; 8 nucleotides match TRBD1. V trimming: 5 bases; J trimming: 2 bases; junction bases outside the gene matches: 8. Germline V gene lookup returns CDR1 SGHVS and CDR2 FQNEAQ. The CDR3 extends over 15 amino acids. The CDR3 nucleotides read TGTGCCAGCAGCCAGGGACAGGAAAGGGCCTACGAGCAGTACTTC. Translating gives CASSQGQERAYEQYF. The variable domain in full, with the rest retrieved from reference TRBV7-8 and TRBJ2-7, is GAGVSQSPRYKVAKRGQDVALRCDPISGHVSLFWYQQALGQGPEFLTYFQNEAQLDKSGLPSDRFFAERPEGSVSTLKIQRTQQEDSAVYLCASSQGQERAYEQYFGPGTRLTVT.

This clonotype was detected once. V gene TRBV14 combines with J gene TRBJ2-2; no clear D gene. V lost 2 bases, J lost 2 bases, and 9 bases lay in between. The germline V gene has CDR1 SGHDN and CDR2 FVKESK. The CDR3 is 15 amino acids. The CDR3 DNA is TGTGCCAGCAGCCAACTCGACGGTAACACCGGGGAGCTGTTTTTT. Translation gives CASSQLDGNTGELFF.

The chain is built from TRBV7-9 and TRBJ2-5; a weak D match, TRBD1 (6 bases). Per the germline V gene, CDR1 is SEHNR and CDR2 is FQNEAQ (reference sequence). The CDR3 is made up of 14 amino acids. V was trimmed by 5 bases and J by 2 bases, leaving 12 bases between them. The CDR3 spells CASSPGTKQETQYF. CDR3 sequence (DNA): TGTGCCAGCAGCCCTGGGACAAAGCAAGAGACCCAGTACTTC.

J is TRBJ2-7 and V is TRBV7-3; a weak D match, TRBD1 (7 bases). The V end lost 2 bases, the J end lost 7 bases, and 12 bases lay between the germline ends. The CDR3 is 13 amino acids. Germline CDR1 reads SGHTA; CDR2 reads FQGTGA. The CDR3 here is CASSLLTGREQYF. The DNA for the CDR3 is TGTGCCAGCAGCTTATTGACAGGGAGGGAGCAGTACTTC.

The chain couples TRBV20-1 to TRBJ2-7, with D perhaps given as TRBD1 or TRBD2 (5 bases each). V shed 5 bases and J shed 7 bases, with 12 bases lying between them. Germline CDR1 and CDR2: DFQATT and SNEGSKA (reference sequence). This CDR3 has 11 residues. This CDR3 is CSAGTPREQYF. The CDR3 DNA is TGCAGTGCTGGGACCCCCCGAGAGCAGTACTTC.

The chain has TRBV10-3 and TRBJ2-3; D is ambiguous. This CDR3 has 12 amino acids. With 4 bases removed from V and 2 bases from J, the gap between germline ends came to 4 bases. From germline, CDR1 is ENHRY and CDR2 SYGVKD. The DNA for the CDR3 is TGTGCCATCAGTGTCACCACAGATACGCAGTATTTT. Translated, it gives CAISVTTDTQYF.

This rearrangement joins TRBV11-2 to TRBJ2-7; D is possibly TRBD2 (6 bases). The CDR3 length is 15 residues. The V gene's germline CDR1 is SGHAT and CDR2 FQNNGV. V lost 1 base to trimming and J lost 4 bases, with 14 bases between them. The chain's CDR3 is CASSLVGLAQYEQYF. CDR3 in DNA: TGTGCCAGCAGCTTAGTCGGTCTAGCGCAGTACGAGCAGTACTTC.

This chain joins TRBV2 and TRBJ1-2; D may be TRBD1 (6 bases). The CDR3 is made up of 13 amino acids. V was cut by 5 bases and J by 6 bases, with 13 bases left in between. Germline loops: CDR1 SNHLY, CDR2 FYNNEI. DNA of the CDR3: TGTGCCAGCAGTACAGGGATCGGCGATGGCTACACCTTC. Residues: CASSTGIGDGYTF.